The 19 T cell receptor beta chains reported below all come from one sample, sequenced in a study of cytomegalovirus exposure and HLA in healthy donors. PCR amplification relied on 60 Vbeta primers (plus 13 Jbeta primers). TCRdb's copy holds only in-frame clones and misses some; the assay was immunoSEQ multiplex PCR. The sample includes 80,000 to 100,000 clones. Material: PBMCs. These receptor sequences come from a man aged 45-65 years in good health and CMV-seropositive.

V gene TRBV6-5 combines with J gene TRBJ2-1; D not resolved. This CDR3 comprises 14 residues. V was cut by 6 bases and J by 2 bases, with 11 bases left in between. The V gene's germline CDR1 is MNHEY and CDR2 SVGAGI. In nucleotides, the CDR3 is TGTGCCAGCAGCCACGAGCGAGCCTACAATGAGCAGTTCTTC. It is translated as CASSHERAYNEQFF.

The V call is TRBV7-9, the J call TRBJ1-1; the D is unclear. CDR3 length equals 11 residues. V was trimmed by 3 bases and J by 6 bases, leaving 5 bases between them. The germline gives CDR1 SEHNR, CDR2 FQNEAQ (reference sequence). The CDR3 here is CASSFSSEAFF. The CDR3 bases are TGTGCCAGCAGCTTTTCTTCTGAAGCTTTCTTT.

The rearrangement links TRBV27 to TRBJ2-7; 11 nucleotides line up with TRBD2. V shed 5 bases, J shed 2 bases, and the junction held 5 bases outside the gene matches. This CDR3 contains 15 residues. Germline V gives CDR1 MNHEY, CDR2 SMNVEV (reference sequence). CDR3 amino acids: CASSPLAGGPYEQYF. The CDR3 bases are TGTGCCAGCAGTCCATTAGCGGGAGGGCCCTACGAGCAGTACTTC.

The V call is TRBV19, the J call TRBJ2-1, with 12 positions matching TRBD2. This CDR3 has 14 residues. CDR1 and CDR2 (germline): LNHDA, SQIVND (reference sequence). V lost 7 bases to trimming and J lost 7 bases; unmatched junction nucleotides: 5. This chain's CDR3 is CASTETSGRNEQFF. In DNA, the CDR3 is TGTGCCAGTACCGAGACTAGCGGGAGAAATGAGCAGTTCTTC.

The CDR3 DNA reads TGCGCCAGCAGCTTGGCCTGGCGGGAGTCACTCACAGATACGCAGTATTTT. Its protein product is CASSLAWRESLTDTQYF. This sequence joins TRBV5-1 and TRBJ2-3; 7 bases line up with TRBD2. With V trimmed by 0 bases and J by 2 bases, 9 bases remained unmatched. The CDR3 extends over 17 amino acids. CDR1 and CDR2 from the germline V gene are SGHRS and YFSETQ.

The chain has TRBV6-5 and TRBJ2-5, with TRBD2 identical over 7 bases. With 6 bases clipped from V and 5 bases from J, the junction kept 3 bases outside the gene matches. This CDR3 has 12 amino acids. Germline CDR1 is MNHEY and CDR2 is SVGAGI. The DNA of the CDR3 is TGTGCCAGCAGAGGACTAGAGGAGACCCAGTACTTC. Translated, it gives CASRGLEETQYF.

With respect to this clone: The sample contains more than one DNA sequence encoding this CDR3. V and J are TRBV5-1 and TRBJ2-7; D gene uncertain. Trimming removed 4 bases from V and 0 bases from J, with 11 bases in between. The length of the CDR3 is 14 residues. Germline V lookup: CDR1 SGHRS, CDR2 YFSETQ. DNA of the CDR3: TGCGCCAGCAGCCCCCGTCAGGCCTCCTACGAGCAGTACTTC. Amino acids: CASSPRQASYEQYF.

The V call is TRBV5-1, the J call TRBJ2-6; D is uncertain. The CDR3 has 16 residues. V dropped 1 base and J dropped 0 bases, with 8 bases sitting between them. From germline, CDR1 is SGHRS and CDR2 YFSETQ. DNA of the CDR3: TGCGCCAGCAGCTTGTCTCCTACCTCTGGGGCCAACGTCCTGACTTTC. Its translation is CASSLSPTSGANVLTF.

The chain has TRBV11-2 and TRBJ2-1; the D gene is possibly TRBD1 (5 bases). Germline-derived CDR1 and CDR2 are SGHAT and FQNNGV. The ends were cut back, 1 base at V and 6 bases at J, with 7 bases in the middle. The CDR3 extends over 13 amino acids. The CDR3 sequence: CASSLGDSNEQFF. As DNA, the CDR3 is TGTGCCAGCAGCTTAGGCGACAGCAATGAGCAGTTCTTC.

V gene TRBV5-6 combines with J gene TRBJ2-7; 9 bases align to TRBD1. The CDR3 is 15 residues long. Germline assignment: CDR1 SGHDT and CDR2 YYEEEE. The junction had 6 bases not matched to a gene; V was cut back by 0 bases and J by 5 bases. The CDR3 loop is CASSLVWTGDDEQYF. The CDR3 DNA sequence: TGTGCCAGCAGCTTGGTCTGGACAGGGGACGACGAGCAGTACTTC.

The rearrangement joins TRBV11-3 to TRBJ2-2; 12 bases are shared with TRBD2. This CDR3 comprises 16 residues. CDR1 is SGHNT, CDR2 YENEEA, per germline. V lost 4 bases to trimming and J lost 5 bases; unmatched junction nucleotides: 5. The CDR3 sequence: CASSSMTSGSTGELFF. CDR3 DNA sequence: TGTGCCAGCAGCTCTATGACTAGCGGGAGTACCGGGGAGCTGTTTTTT.

V gene TRBV6-5 combines with J gene TRBJ2-3; tentatively, D is TRBD2 (5 bases). The CDR3 consists of 16 residues. Germline V gene lookup returns CDR1 MNHEY and CDR2 SVGAGI. With 0 bases removed from V and 0 bases from J, the gap between germline ends came to 10 bases. CDR3 in amino acids: CASSYSGVLSTDTQYF. The CDR3 DNA reads TGTGCCAGCAGTTACTCCGGGGTCCTTAGCACAGATACGCAGTATTTT.

The CDR3 sequence: CASSELQGSTEAFF. The CDR3 DNA follows: TGTGCCAGCAGTGAACTTCAGGGGAGCACTGAAGCTTTCTTT. The J gene is TRBJ1-1, the V gene TRBV25-1; a possible D gene is TRBD1 (6 bases). This CDR3 contains 14 residues. In germline, CDR1 is MGHDK, CDR2 SYGVNS. The V end was cut by 2 bases, the J end by 4 bases, with 11 bases between. The entire variable domain, with the rest obtained from reference TRBV25-1 and TRBJ1-1, is as follows: EADIYQTPRYLVIGTGKKITLECSQTMGHDKMYWYQQDPGMELHLIHYSYGVNSTEKGDLSSESTVSRIRTEHFPLTLESARPSHTSQYLCASSELQGSTEAFFGQGTRLTVV.

The chain is built from TRBV7-9 and TRBJ2-2; weak D call: TRBD2 (6 bases). The CDR3 totals 16 residues. Germline CDR1 is SEHNR and CDR2 is FQNEAQ (reference sequence). V lost 5 bases and J lost 1, with 14 bases in between. The CDR3 coding sequence is TGTGCCAGCAGCCCCGCGGGAAGGGGGAACACCGGGGAGCTGTTTTTT. Translated, it gives CASSPAGRGNTGELFF.

This chain connects TRBV19 to TRBJ1-5; no reliable D call. The CDR3 is 16 residues long. Germline loops: CDR1 LNHDA, CDR2 SQIVND (reference sequence). V lost 2 bases to trimming and J lost 2 bases, with 13 bases between them. CDR3 coding DNA: TGTGCCAGTAGTATAACGGGGAGTTGGGGCAATCAGCCCCAGCATTTT. Protein product: CASSITGSWGNQPQHF.

The genes are TRBV7-9 and TRBJ2-3; D is undetermined. The ends were cut back, 0 bases at V and 2 bases at J, with 3 bases in the middle. The CDR3 covers 13 residues. CDR1 is SEHNR and CDR2 is FQNEAQ in the germline V gene (reference sequence). The CDR3 loop reads CASSLAITDTQYF. The CDR3, as DNA: TGTGCCAGCAGCTTAGCCATCACAGATACGCAGTATTTT.

This chain links TRBV2 with TRBJ1-6; the D is unclear. CDR3 length equals 13 residues. V was trimmed by 7 bases and J by 10 bases, leaving 14 bases between them. Looked up from germline, CDR1 is SNHLY and CDR2 is FYNNEI. This chain's CDR3 is CASTFERRSPLHF. DNA for the CDR3: TGTGCCAGCACATTTGAGAGAAGATCACCCCTCCACTTT.

This chain joins TRBV19 and TRBJ2-4; 7 nucleotides match TRBD1. V was clipped by 3 bases and J by 1 base; unmatched bases: 9. This CDR3 region has 17 residues. Per germline, CDR1 LNHDA and CDR2 SQIVND (reference sequence). The CDR3 DNA follows: TGTGCCAGTAGTATGACAGGGTATAACGAGGCCAAAAACATTCAGTACTTC. Residues: CASSMTGYNEAKNIQYF.

This chain connects TRBV5-6 to TRBJ1-6; 8 nucleotides align to TRBD1. Germline V gives CDR1 SGHDT, CDR2 YYEEEE. The CDR3 runs 13 residues. Losses at the gene ends were 4 bases for V and 6 bases for J; bases not matched to a gene: 0. The CDR3 loop is CASSDRGNSPLHF. The CDR3 coding sequence is TGTGCCAGCAGCGACAGGGGTAATTCACCCCTCCACTTT.